A selection of T cell receptor beta chains follows, all from one sample in a study of cytomegalovirus exposure and HLA in healthy donors. Profiling relied on immunoSEQ multiplex PCR, and the TCRdb table lists in-frame clones only, not all of them. The table lists approximately 200,000 clones, 70% to 85% of them singletons, with around an eighth in the top ten. Sequencing input: PBMCs. The source is a woman aged 25 to 39 in good health and CMV-seropositive. Each CDR3 is given with its conserved first and last residue. A D gene is named only where the DNA matches it firmly. Only part of the rows carry a size: once, few, many, or a class if the clone is expanded.

d_gene: TRBD1
abundance: .
j_gene: TRBJ1-1
len: 11
v_gene: TRBV7-9
CDR3aa: CASGPQGEAFF
CDR3nt: TGTGCCAGCGGACCACAGGGGGAAGCTTTCTTT

d_gene: TRBD1
abundance: once
j_gene: TRBJ2-1
len: 16
v_gene: TRBV6-1
CDR3aa: CASSEVRTGGSNEQFF
CDR3nt: TGTGCCAGCAGTGAAGTTCGGACAGGGGGCAGCAATGAGCAGTTCTTC

d_gene: .
abundance: .
j_gene: TRBJ2-2
len: 14
v_gene: TRBV28
CDR3aa: CASSLYSDTGELFF
CDR3nt: TGTGCCAGCAGTTTATATTCGGACACCGGGGAGCTGTTTTTT

d_gene: TRBD1
abundance: .
j_gene: TRBJ1-1
len: 15
v_gene: TRBV29-1
CDR3aa: CSVEVRQGMNTEAFF
CDR3nt: TGCAGCGTTGAAGTGAGACAGGGGATGAACACTGAAGCTTTCTTT

d_gene: TRBD1
abundance: once
j_gene: TRBJ2-7
len: 14
v_gene: TRBV28
CDR3aa: CASTLTGDGYEQYF
CDR3nt: TGTGCCAGCACCCTGACAGGGGATGGTTATGAGCAGTACTTC

d_gene: TRBD1
abundance: once
j_gene: TRBJ1-2
len: 14
v_gene: TRBV6-1
CDR3aa: CASSEMTGDYGYTF
CDR3nt: TGTGCCAGCAGTGAAATGACAGGGGACTATGGCTACACCTTC

d_gene: .
abundance: .
j_gene: TRBJ2-7
len: 14
v_gene: TRBV5-6
CDR3aa: CASSWGTAVREQYF
CDR3nt: TGTGCCAGCAGCTGGGGGACTGCGGTGAGGGAGCAGTACTTC

d_gene: .
abundance: .
j_gene: TRBJ2-6
len: 17
v_gene: TRBV9
CDR3aa: CASSAPAAGTGANVLTF
CDR3nt: TGTGCCAGCAGCGCCCCGGCCGCGGGGACTGGGGCCAACGTCCTGACTTTC

d_gene: .
abundance: once
j_gene: TRBJ2-3
len: 12
v_gene: TRBV30
CDR3aa: CAWTLGPDTQYF
CDR3nt: TGTGCCTGGACTCTAGGCCCAGATACGCAGTATTTT

d_gene: TRBD1
abundance: .
j_gene: TRBJ2-5
len: 16
v_gene: TRBV9
CDR3aa: CASSVGPGQGIETQYF
CDR3nt: TGTGCCAGCAGCGTGGGACCGGGACAGGGGATCGAGACCCAGTACTTC

d_gene: .
abundance: .
j_gene: TRBJ2-1
len: 13
v_gene: TRBV29-1
CDR3aa: CSVEPYRDGEQFF
CDR3nt: TGCAGCGTTGAACCGTACAGGGACGGTGAGCAGTTCTTC

d_gene: .
abundance: .
j_gene: TRBJ1-1
len: 14
v_gene: TRBV14
CDR3aa: CASSQVAGSTEAFF
CDR3nt: TGTGCCAGCAGCCAAGTGGCGGGGAGCACTGAAGCTTTCTTT

d_gene: TRBD1
abundance: few
j_gene: TRBJ1-5
len: 16
v_gene: TRBV7-9
CDR3aa: CASSLGFGTAFESQHF
CDR3nt: TGTGCCAGCAGCTTAGGGTTTGGGACAGCTTTTGAGTCCCAGCATTTT

d_gene: TRBD1
abundance: .
j_gene: TRBJ2-7
len: 16
v_gene: TRBV7-2
CDR3aa: CASSEPGQSSSYEQYF
CDR3nt: TGTGCCAGCAGCGAGCCGGGACAGTCGTCCTCCTACGAGCAGTACTTC

d_gene: .
abundance: few
j_gene: TRBJ2-7
len: 13
v_gene: TRBV19
CDR3aa: CASSTGRTYEQYF
CDR3nt: TGTGCCAGTAGCACGGGGAGGACCTACGAGCAGTACTTC

d_gene: .
abundance: .
j_gene: TRBJ2-7
len: 16
v_gene: TRBV5-1
CDR3aa: CASSLDLGKQIYEQYF
CDR3nt: TGCGCCAGCAGCTTGGACTTAGGTAAACAGATCTACGAGCAGTACTTC

d_gene: .
abundance: .
j_gene: TRBJ2-1
len: 14
v_gene: TRBV19
CDR3aa: CASSLRTGDYEQFF
CDR3nt: TGTGCCAGTAGTTTACGAACAGGCGACTATGAGCAGTTCTTC

d_gene: TRBD2
abundance: .
j_gene: TRBJ2-3
len: 20
v_gene: TRBV2
CDR3aa: CASSTTTGLAPSSSTDTQYF
CDR3nt: TGTGCCAGCAGTACTACTACCGGACTAGCGCCGTCTTCTAGCACAGATACGCAGTATTTT

d_gene: TRBD1
abundance: few
j_gene: TRBJ2-2
len: 15
v_gene: TRBV10-1
CDR3aa: CASPPGTANTGELFF
CDR3nt: TGCGCCAGCCCCCCGGGGACAGCGAACACCGGGGAGCTGTTTTTT

d_gene: .
abundance: .
j_gene: TRBJ2-7
len: 15
v_gene: TRBV27
CDR3aa: CASSFRRFSSYEQYF
CDR3nt: TGTGCCAGCAGTTTCCGGCGGTTCAGCTCCTACGAGCAGTACTTC

d_gene: .
abundance: .
j_gene: TRBJ1-5
len: 14
v_gene: TRBV5-1
CDR3aa: CASSEGHDDQPQHF
CDR3nt: TGCGCCAGCAGCGAAGGACACGACGATCAGCCCCAGCATTTT

d_gene: TRBD2
abundance: few
j_gene: TRBJ2-1
len: 16
v_gene: TRBV7-2
CDR3aa: CASSLGPSGSYNEQFF
CDR3nt: TGTGCCAGCAGCTTGGGGCCTAGCGGGAGTTACAATGAGCAGTTCTTC

d_gene: .
abundance: .
j_gene: TRBJ1-1
len: 14
v_gene: TRBV5-4
CDR3aa: CASSPPGGSTEAFF
CDR3nt: TGTGCCAGCAGCCCTCCCGGGGGGAGCACTGAAGCTTTCTTT

d_gene: TRBD1
abundance: .
j_gene: TRBJ1-2
len: 13
v_gene: TRBV29-1
CDR3aa: CSVDPDRAWGYTF
CDR3nt: TGCAGCGTTGACCCCGACAGGGCCTGGGGCTACACCTTC

d_gene: .
abundance: .
j_gene: TRBJ1-1
len: 16
v_gene: TRBV9
CDR3aa: CASSVLTTYPNTEAFF
CDR3nt: TGTGCCAGCAGCGTACTTACCACATACCCGAACACTGAAGCTTTCTTT

d_gene: TRBD2
abundance: .
j_gene: TRBJ2-7
len: 15
v_gene: TRBV6-5
CDR3aa: CASSYSIAGAYEQYF
CDR3nt: TGTGCCAGCAGTTACTCGATAGCGGGCGCCTACGAGCAGTACTTC